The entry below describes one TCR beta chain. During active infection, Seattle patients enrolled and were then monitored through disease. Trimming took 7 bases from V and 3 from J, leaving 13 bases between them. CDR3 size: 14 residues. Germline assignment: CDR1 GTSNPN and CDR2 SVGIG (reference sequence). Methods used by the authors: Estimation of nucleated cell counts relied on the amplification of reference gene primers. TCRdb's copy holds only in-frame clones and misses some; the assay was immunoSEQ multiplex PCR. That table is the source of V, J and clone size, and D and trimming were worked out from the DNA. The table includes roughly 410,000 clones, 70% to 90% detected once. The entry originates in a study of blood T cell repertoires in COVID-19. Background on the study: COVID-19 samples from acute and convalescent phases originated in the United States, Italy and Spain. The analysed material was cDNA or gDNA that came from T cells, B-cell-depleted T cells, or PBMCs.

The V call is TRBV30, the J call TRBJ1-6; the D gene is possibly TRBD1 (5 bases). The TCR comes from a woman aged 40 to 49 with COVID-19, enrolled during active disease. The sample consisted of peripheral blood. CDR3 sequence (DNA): TGTGCCTCCCAGGGTTTCGACTATAATTCACCCCTCCACTTT. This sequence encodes CASQGFDYNSPLHF.